This is a list of T cell receptor beta chains from one sample in a study of blood T cell repertoires in COVID-19. Assay used: immunoSEQ multiplex PCR; TCRdb lists only in-frame clones, some missing. The table lists 200,000 to 250,000 clones, around 80% of them singletons. The sample consisted of peripheral blood. The receptor set was obtained from a woman aged 70-85 years with acute or convalescent COVID-19. Both conserved end residues are part of each CDR3. The D gene is left open where the match is weak. The size of a clone is reported for some rows only, either as once, few or many, or as a class for expanded clones.

>.|TRBJ1-2|TRBV2|.
CASWDGTGVPYGYTF
TGTGCCAGCTGGGATGGTACAGGAGTACCCTATGGCTACACCTTC
>.|TRBJ2-7|TRBV28|once
CASSPNYEQYF
TGTGCCAGCAGCCCCAACTACGAGCAGTACTTC
>TRBD1|TRBJ1-5|TRBV28|.
CASSRQGGHQPQHF
TGTGCCAGCAGCCGACAGGGGGGCCATCAGCCCCAGCATTTT
>TRBD2|TRBJ2-5|TRBV5-8|.
CASSLRAGGHLRETQYF
TGTGCCAGCAGCTTACGAGCGGGAGGGCACTTAAGGGAGACCCAGTACTTC
>TRBD1|TRBJ1-5|TRBV10-3|.
CAISESEGGVDQPQHF
TGTGCCATCAGTGAGTCTGAAGGGGGCGTAGATCAGCCCCAGCATTTT
>TRBD2|TRBJ2-1|TRBV3-1/TRBV3-2|.
CASSPRLGLAASLHYNEQFF
TGTGCCAGCAGCCCCCGACTGGGACTAGCGGCGTCACTACACTACAATGAGCAGTTCTTC
>TRBD2|TRBJ2-5|TRBV28|.
CASIPGGGFFHETQYF
TGTGCCAGCATACCGGGGGGGGGCTTTTTTCATGAGACCCAGTACTTC
>TRBD1|TRBJ2-5|TRBV2|.
CASSADRGQETQYF
TGTGCCAGCAGTGCGGACAGGGGGCAGGAGACCCAGTACTTC
>TRBD1|TRBJ2-1|TRBV11-2|.
CASSSGQGRSYNEQFF
TGTGCCAGCAGCTCCGGACAGGGAAGGTCCTACAATGAGCAGTTCTTC
>.|TRBJ1-3|TRBV28|few
CASSLGDRIGGNTIYF
TGTGCCAGCAGTTTGGGAGACCGAATAGGGGGAAACACCATATATTTT
>.|TRBJ1-1|TRBV28|.
CASSSSGVQGFMNTEAFF
TGTGCCAGCAGTTCGTCTGGGGTACAGGGTTTCATGAACACTGAAGCTTTCTTT
>TRBD2|TRBJ2-7|TRBV5-4|.
CASSPRTSGPAYEQYF
TGTGCCAGCAGCCCGCGGACTAGCGGGCCAGCCTACGAGCAGTACTTC
>.|TRBJ1-5|TRBV19|once
CASSIGGSVGGQPQHF
TGTGCCAGTAGTATAGGTGGCAGCGTGGGCGGGCAGCCCCAGCATTTT
>TRBD1|TRBJ2-7|TRBV6-7|.
CARCRGHEQYF
TGTGCCAGATGCAGGGGGCACGAGCAGTACTTC